The entry below describes one T cell receptor beta chain. Antigen specificity is unknown. The PCR was carried out with 60 Vbeta primers and 13 Jbeta primers. Clones were sequenced by immunoSEQ multiplex PCR, and TCRdb holds only the in-frame ones, with some missing. This sample has more than 100,000 clones, with around three fifths found just once. These data belong to a study of cytomegalovirus exposure and HLA in healthy donors. Study observations and caveats: Among TCR beta chains, those listed as cytomegalovirus-associated numbered under 200. According to an earlier analysis, most TCR beta V segments yielded productive rearrangements about 87% or about 30% of the time.

V was trimmed by 2 bases and J by 5 bases, leaving 14 bases between them. This CDR3 has 15 residues. Germline V CDR1 and CDR2: SGHNT, YYREEE (reference sequence). This chain uses TRBV5-4 with TRBJ2-1; no definite D call. This sequence was found in a woman aged 40-49 years in good health and CMV-seropositive. Sequencing used PBMCs. The DNA for the CDR3 is TGTGCCAGCAGCTTTTTGTCCGATCGGGACAATGAGCAGTTCTTC. This codes for CASSFLSDRDNEQFF. Combining the CDR3 with reference TRBV5-4 and TRBJ2-1 gives the whole variable domain ETGVTQSPTHLIKTRGQQVTLRCSSQSGHNTVSWYQQALGQGPQFIFQYYREEENGRGNFPPRFSGLQFPNYSSELNVNALELDDSALYLCASSFLSDRDNEQFFGPGTRLTVL.